The source of this T cell receptor beta chain is a study of blood T cells in healthy people across ages. This clonotype was seen more than once but under ten times. Sample-barcoded 5' priming and a J-beta primer mix drove a second PCR of roughly 6 to 12 cycles. Every cDNA molecule bore a tag from a template-switch adaptor containing 12 random nucleotides. Using its own MiXCR run on the 5' RACE reads, TCRdb lists one record per CDR3 protein. The sample holds hundreds of thousands of distinct CDR3 sequences, over 40% seen once. The people who gave samples were healthy Caucasians from Russia, aged about 6 to 100. Researchers isolated at least 7 million PBMCs per sample. The CDR3 totals 14 residues. V lost 2 bases and J 2 bases, leaving 9 bases between the germline ends. Germline lookup yields CDR1 LNHNV and CDR2 YYDKDF (reference sequence).

What was sequenced was blood. The TCR originated in a woman aged 80 or over in good health. The chain has TRBV15 and TRBJ1-2; possible D gene TRBD1, 6 bases. The chain's CDR3 is CATSRHDRNYGYTF. CDR3 nucleotide sequence: TGTGCCACCAGCAGACATGACAGGAACTATGGCTACACCTTC.